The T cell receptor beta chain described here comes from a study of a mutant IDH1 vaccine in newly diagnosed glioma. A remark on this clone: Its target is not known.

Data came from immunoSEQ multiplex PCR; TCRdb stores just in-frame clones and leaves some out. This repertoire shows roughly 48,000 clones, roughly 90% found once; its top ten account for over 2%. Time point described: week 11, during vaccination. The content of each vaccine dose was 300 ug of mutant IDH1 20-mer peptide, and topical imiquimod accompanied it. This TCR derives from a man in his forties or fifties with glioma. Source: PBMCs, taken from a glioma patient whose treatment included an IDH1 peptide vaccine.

CDR3 residues: CASGPGGTNTGELFF. CDR3 nucleotides: TGTGCCAGCGGACCAGGGGGCACGAACACCGGGGAGCTGTTTTTT. The chain is built from TRBV9 and TRBJ2-2; the match to TRBD1 covers 8 bases. V lost 7 bases and J lost 0; bases outside the gene matches: 5. The CDR3 has 15 amino acids. Germline assignment: CDR1 SGDLS and CDR2 YYNGEE.